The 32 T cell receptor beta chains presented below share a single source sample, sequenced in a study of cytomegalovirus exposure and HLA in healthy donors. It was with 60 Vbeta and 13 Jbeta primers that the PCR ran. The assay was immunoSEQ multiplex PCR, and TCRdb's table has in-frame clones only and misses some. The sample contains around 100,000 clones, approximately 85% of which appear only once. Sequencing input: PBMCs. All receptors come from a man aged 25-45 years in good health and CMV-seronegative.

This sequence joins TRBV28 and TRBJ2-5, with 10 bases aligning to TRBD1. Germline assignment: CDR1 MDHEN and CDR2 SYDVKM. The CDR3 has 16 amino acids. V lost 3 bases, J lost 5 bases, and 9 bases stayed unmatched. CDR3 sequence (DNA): TGTGCCAGCAGTTTGTTAGGGACAGGGGTCTTGGAGACCCAGTACTTC. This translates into CASSLLGTGVLETQYF.

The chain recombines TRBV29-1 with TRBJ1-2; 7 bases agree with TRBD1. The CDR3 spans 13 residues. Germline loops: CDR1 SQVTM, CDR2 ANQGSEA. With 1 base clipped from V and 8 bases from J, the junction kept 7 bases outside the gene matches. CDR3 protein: CSVEGRDSRGYTF. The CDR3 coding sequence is TGCAGCGTTGAAGGACGGGACAGTAGAGGCTACACCTTC. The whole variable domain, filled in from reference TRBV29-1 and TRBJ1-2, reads SAVISQKPSRDICQRGTSLTIQCQVDSQVTMMFWYRQQPGQSLTLIATANQGSEATYESGFVIDKFPISRPNLTFSTLTVSNMSPEDSSIYLCSVEGRDSRGYTFGSGTRLTVV.

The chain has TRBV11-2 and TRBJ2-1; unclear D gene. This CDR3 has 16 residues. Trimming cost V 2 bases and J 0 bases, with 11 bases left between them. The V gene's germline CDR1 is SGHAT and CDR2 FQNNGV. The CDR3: CASSLYMRSSYNEQFF. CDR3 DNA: TGTGCCAGCAGCTTATATATGCGGAGCTCCTACAATGAGCAGTTCTTC.

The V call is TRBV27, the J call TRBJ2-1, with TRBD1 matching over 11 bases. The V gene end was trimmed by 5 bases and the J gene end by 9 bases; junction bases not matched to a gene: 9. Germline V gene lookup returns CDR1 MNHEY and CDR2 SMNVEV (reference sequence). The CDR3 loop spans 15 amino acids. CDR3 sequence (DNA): TGTGCCAGCAGTCCCGGGACAGGGGGGAGGGTTGAGCAGTTCTTC. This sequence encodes CASSPGTGGRVEQFF.

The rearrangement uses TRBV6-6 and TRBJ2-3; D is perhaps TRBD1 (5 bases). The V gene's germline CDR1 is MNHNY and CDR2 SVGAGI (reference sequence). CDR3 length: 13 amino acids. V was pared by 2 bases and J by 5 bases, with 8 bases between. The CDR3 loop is CASSYQGGDTQYF. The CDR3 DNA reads TGTGCCAGCAGTTACCAGGGCGGAGATACGCAGTATTTT.

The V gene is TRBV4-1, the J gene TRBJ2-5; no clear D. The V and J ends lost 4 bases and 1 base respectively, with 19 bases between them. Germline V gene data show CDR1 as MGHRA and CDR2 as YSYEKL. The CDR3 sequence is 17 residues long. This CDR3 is CASSPFPTHISQETQYF. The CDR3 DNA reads TGCGCCAGCAGCCCATTCCCCACACACATTTCCCAAGAGACCCAGTACTTC.

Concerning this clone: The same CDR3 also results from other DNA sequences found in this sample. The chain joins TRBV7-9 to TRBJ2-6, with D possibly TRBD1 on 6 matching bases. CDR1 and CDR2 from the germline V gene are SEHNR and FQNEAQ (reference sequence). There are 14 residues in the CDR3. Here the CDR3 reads CARQASGGANVLTF. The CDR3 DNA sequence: TGTGCGCGACAGGCCTCAGGGGGGGCCAACGTCCTGACTTTC.

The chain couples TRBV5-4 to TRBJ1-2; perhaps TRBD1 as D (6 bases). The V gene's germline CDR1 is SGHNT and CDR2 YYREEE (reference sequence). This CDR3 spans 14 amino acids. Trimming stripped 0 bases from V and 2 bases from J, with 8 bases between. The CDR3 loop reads CASSLETGNYGYTF. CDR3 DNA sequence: TGTGCCAGCAGCTTGGAGACAGGAAACTATGGCTACACCTTC.

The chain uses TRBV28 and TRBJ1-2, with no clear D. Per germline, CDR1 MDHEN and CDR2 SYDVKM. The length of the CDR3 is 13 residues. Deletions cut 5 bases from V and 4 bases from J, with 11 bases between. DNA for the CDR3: TGTGCCAGCAGTCTCGGACGGGGCTATGGCTACACCTTC. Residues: CASSLGRGYGYTF.

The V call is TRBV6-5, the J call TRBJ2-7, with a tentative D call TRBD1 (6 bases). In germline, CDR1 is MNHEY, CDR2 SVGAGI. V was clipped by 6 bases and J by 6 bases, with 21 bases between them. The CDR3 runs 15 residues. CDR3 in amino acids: CASSLRTEIPSEQYF. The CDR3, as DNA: TGTGCCAGCAGCCTACGGACAGAAATTCCGTCCGAGCAGTACTTC.

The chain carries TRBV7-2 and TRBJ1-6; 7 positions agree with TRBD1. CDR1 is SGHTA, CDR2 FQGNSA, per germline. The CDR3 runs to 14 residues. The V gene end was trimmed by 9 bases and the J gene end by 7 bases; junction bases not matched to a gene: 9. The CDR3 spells CASEPGTANSPLHF. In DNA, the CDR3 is TGTGCCAGTGAGCCCGGGACAGCGAATTCACCCCTCCACTTT. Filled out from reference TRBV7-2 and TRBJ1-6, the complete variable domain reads GAGVSQSPSNKVTEKGKDVELRCDPISGHTALYWYRQSLGQGLEFLIYFQGNSAPDKSGLPSDRFSAERTGGSVSTLTIQRTQQEDSAVYLCASEPGTANSPLHFGNGTRLTVT.

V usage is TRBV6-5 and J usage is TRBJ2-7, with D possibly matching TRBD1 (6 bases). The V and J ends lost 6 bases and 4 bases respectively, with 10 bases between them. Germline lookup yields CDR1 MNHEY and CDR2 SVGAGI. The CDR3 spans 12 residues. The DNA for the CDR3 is TGTGCCAGCAGCATACAGGGTTACGAGCAGTACTTC. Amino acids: CASSIQGYEQYF.

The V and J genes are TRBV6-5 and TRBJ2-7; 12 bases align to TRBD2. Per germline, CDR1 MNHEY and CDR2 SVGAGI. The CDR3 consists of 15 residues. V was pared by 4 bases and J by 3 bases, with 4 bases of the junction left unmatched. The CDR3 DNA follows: TGTGCCAGCAGTTTTCAGACTAGCGGGAGCTACGAGCAGTACTTC. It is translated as CASSFQTSGSYEQYF.

The CDR3: CASSHNLAGNQETQYF. The CDR3, as DNA: TGTGCCAGCAGCCATAATCTAGCGGGTAATCAAGAGACCCAGTACTTC. The chain employs TRBV14 and TRBJ2-5, with TRBD2 matching 8 bases. Trimming cost V 3 bases and J 2 bases; bases outside gene matches: 8. CDR3 length: 16 residues. The germline V gene has CDR1 SGHDN and CDR2 FVKESK.

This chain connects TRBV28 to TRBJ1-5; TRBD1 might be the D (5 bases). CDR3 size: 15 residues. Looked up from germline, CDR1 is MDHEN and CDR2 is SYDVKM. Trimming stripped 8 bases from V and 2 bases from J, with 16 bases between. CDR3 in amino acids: CASHVEGVGNQPQHF. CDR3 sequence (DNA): TGTGCCAGCCACGTAGAAGGGGTTGGCAATCAGCCCCAGCATTTT.

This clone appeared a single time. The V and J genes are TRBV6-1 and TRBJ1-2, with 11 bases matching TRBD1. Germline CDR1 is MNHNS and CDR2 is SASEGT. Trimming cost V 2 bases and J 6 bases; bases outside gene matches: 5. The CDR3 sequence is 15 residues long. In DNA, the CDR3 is TGTGCCAGCAGTGAAATTCGGACAGGGGGCGATGGCTACACCTTC. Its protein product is CASSEIRTGGDGYTF.

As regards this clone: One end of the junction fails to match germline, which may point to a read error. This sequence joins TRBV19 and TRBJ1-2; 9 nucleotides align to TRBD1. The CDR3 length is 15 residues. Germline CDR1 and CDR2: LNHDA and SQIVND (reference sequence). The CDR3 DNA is TGTGCCAGTAGCACATTACCAGGACAGGGGCAAACCAACCACTTC. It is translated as CASSTLPGQGQTNHF.

The CDR3 DNA is TGTGCCAGCATCACGGGGTGGGGGACTAGCGTATACAATGAGCAGTTCTTC. It yields the protein CASITGWGTSVYNEQFF. J is TRBJ2-1 and V is TRBV28; 10 bases match TRBD2. CDR1 MDHEN and CDR2 SYDVKM come from the germline V gene. V gave up 7 bases and J gave up 4 bases; unmatched junction bases: 13. The CDR3 is 17 residues long.

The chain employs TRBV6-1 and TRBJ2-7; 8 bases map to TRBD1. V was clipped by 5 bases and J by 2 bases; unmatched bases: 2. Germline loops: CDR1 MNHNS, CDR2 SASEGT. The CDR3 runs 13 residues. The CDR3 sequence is CASSRQGPYEQYF. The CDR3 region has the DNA TGTGCCAGCAGTCGACAGGGGCCCTACGAGCAGTACTTC.

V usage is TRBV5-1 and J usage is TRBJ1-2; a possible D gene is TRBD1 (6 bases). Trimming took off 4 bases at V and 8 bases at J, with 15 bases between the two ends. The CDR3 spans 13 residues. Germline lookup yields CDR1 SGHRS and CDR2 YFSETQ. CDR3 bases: TGCGCCAGCAGCATAGACAGGACGGGGGGCTACACCTTC. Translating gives CASSIDRTGGYTF.

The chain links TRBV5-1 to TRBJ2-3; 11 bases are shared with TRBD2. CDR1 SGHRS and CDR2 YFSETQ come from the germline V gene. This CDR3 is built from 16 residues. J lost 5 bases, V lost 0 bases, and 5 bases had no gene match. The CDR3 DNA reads TGCGCCAGCAGCTTGGCCTTGGGGACTAGCGGAGATACGCAGTATTTT. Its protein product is CASSLALGTSGDTQYF.

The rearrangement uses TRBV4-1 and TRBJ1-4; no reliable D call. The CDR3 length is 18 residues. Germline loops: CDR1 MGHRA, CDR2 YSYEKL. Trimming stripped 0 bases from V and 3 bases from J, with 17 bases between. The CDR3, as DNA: TGCGCCAGCAGCCAAGACCGCGCGCGTGGGCTGGCTAATGAAAAACTGTTTTTT. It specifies CASSQDRARGLANEKLFF.

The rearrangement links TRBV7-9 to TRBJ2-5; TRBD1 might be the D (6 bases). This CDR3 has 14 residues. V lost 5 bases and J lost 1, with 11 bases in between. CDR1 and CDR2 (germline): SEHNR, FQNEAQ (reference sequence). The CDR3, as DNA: TGTGCCAGCAGCACTGGACAGTCCCAAGAGACCCAGTACTTC. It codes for CASSTGQSQETQYF.

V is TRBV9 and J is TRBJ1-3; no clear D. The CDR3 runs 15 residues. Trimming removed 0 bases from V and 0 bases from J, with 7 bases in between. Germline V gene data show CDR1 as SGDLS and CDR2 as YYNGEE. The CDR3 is CASSVGTSSGNTIYF. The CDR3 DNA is TGTGCCAGCAGCGTAGGAACCAGCTCTGGAAACACCATATATTTT.

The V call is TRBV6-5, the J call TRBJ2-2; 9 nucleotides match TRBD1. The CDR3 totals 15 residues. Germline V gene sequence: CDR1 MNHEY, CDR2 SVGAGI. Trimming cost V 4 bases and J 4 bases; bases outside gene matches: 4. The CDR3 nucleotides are TGTGCCAGCAGTTCACAGGGGGCGCTCACCGGGGAGCTGTTTTTT. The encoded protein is CASSSQGALTGELFF.

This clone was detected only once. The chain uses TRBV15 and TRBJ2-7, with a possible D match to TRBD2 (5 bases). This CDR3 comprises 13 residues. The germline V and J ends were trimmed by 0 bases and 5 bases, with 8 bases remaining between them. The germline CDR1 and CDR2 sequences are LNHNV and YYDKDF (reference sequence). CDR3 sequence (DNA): TGTGCCACCAGCAGAGATAAGAGGGACGAGCAGTACTTC. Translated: CATSRDKRDEQYF.

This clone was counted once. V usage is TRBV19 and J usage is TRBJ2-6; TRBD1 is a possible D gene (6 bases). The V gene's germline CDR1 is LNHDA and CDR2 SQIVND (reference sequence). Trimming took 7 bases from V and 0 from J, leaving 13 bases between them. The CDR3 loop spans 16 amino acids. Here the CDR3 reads CASNPGDVSGANVLTF. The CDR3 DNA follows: TGTGCCAGTAATCCAGGGGATGTCTCTGGGGCCAACGTCCTGACTTTC.

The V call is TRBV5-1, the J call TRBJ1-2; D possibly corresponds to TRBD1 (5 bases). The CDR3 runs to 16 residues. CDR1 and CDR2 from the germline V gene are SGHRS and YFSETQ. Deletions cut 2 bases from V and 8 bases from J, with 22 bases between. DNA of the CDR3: TGCGCCAGCAGCTTCCGGGTTATGGGGACTTCAGGCGGCTACACCTTC. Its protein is CASSFRVMGTSGGYTF.

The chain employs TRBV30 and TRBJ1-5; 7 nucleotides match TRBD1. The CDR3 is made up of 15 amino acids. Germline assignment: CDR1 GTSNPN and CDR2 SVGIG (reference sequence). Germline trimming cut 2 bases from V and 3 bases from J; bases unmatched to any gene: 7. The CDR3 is CAWSPTGQPNQPQHF. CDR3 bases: TGTGCCTGGAGTCCGACGGGACAGCCCAATCAGCCCCAGCATTTT.

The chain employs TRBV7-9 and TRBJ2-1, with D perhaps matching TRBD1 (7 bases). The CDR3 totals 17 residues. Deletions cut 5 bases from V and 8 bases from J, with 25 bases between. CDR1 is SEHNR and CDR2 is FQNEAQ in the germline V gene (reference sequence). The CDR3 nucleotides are TGTGCCAGCAGCCAGCAAGGAGGGACAGATTACAAGGATGAGCAGTTCTTC. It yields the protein CASSQQGGTDYKDEQFF.

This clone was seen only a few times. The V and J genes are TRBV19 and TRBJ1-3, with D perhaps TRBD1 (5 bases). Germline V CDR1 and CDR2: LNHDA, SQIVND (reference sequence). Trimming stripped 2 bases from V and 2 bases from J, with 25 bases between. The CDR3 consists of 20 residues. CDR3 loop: CASSIRTQGARLSPGNTIYF. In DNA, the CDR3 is TGTGCCAGTAGTATAAGAACCCAGGGTGCAAGGCTATCTCCTGGAAACACCATATATTTT.

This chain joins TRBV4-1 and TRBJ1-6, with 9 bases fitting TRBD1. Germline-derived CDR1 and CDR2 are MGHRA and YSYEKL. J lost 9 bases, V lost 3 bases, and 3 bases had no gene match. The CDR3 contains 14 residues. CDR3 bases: TGCGCCAGCAGCCAGGGGGGACAGGGTTCACCCCTCCACTTT. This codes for CASSQGGQGSPLHF.